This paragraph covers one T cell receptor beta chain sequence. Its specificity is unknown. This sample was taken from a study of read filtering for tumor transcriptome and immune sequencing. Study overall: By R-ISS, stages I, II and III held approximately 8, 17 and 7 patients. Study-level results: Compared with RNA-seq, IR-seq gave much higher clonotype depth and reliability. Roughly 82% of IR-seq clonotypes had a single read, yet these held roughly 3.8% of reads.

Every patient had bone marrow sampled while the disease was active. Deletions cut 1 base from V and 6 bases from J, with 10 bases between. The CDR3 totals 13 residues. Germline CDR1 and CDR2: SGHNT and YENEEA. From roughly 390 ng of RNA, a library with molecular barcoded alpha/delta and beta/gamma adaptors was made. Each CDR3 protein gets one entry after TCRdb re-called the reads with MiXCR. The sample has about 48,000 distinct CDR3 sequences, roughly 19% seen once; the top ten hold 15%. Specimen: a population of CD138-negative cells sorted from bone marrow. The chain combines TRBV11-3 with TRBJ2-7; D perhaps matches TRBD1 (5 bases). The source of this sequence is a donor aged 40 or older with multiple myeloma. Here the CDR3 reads CASSLGEGAEQYF. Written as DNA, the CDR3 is TGTGCCAGCAGCTTAGGTGAAGGGGCCGAGCAGTACTTC.